This T cell receptor (beta chain) emerged from a study of memory CD4+ T cells and cytomegalovirus serostatus (dated 2019 in TCRdb). As for the study more broadly: The roughly 35 healthy Belgian adults in the cohort included 9 who were CMV seropositive and some 25 who were CMV seronegative. CD4+ memory TCRbeta repertoires of a Belgian cohort with known cytomegalovirus serostatus were sequenced in order to replicate a published TCR-based CMV serostatus classifier. Study-level results and caveats: On the Belgian cohort, the classifier based on the original framework reached a median bootstrapped AUC of approximately 0.95, with a 95% CI of 0.76-1.00. The results were interpreted as suggesting that the CMV-associated TCR signature is mostly present in the CD4+ memory repertoire. For predicting CMV serostatus, the median bootstrapped AUC was about 0.94 using the original framework and approximately 0.91 using a US-trained random forest. Only CD4+CD45RO+ memory cells were sequenced, unlike the original study, which covered naive and memory CD4+ and CD8+ populations. Of over 150 previously reported CMV-associated TCRbeta sequences, around 70 appeared in the CD4+ memory repertoires, each in one to five individuals.

Single viable CD3+CD4+CD8-CD45RO+ cells were sorted as memory CD4+ T cells on a FACSAria II. CMV serostatus was assessed using a Roche Elecsys assay, by which serum IgG against CMV pp150, pp28, p38 and p52 was detected. After the samples were thawed, total CD4+ T cells were enriched through positive selection using CD4 magnetic microbeads. Samples originated from another study that specifically interrogated the CD4+ T cell memory repertoire. Peripheral blood mononuclear cells were isolated and cryopreserved according to standard operating procedures, and serum was stored at -80 degrees C. CD3-PerCP (BW264/56), CD4-APC (RPA-T4), CD45RO-PE (UCHT1) and CD8-Pacific Orange (3B5) antibodies were used for staining, and non-viable cells were excluded with Sytox blue. Counted from cysteine to phenylalanine, this CDR3 has 13 amino acids. Only CDR3 DNA remains: 39 bases, in frame from the first base. CDR1 and CDR2 were assigned from the germline V gene as SGHDN and FVKESK.

The Quick-DNA Microprep Kit was used to extract genomic DNA from the sorted cells. TCRbeta DNA was amplified with the immunoSEQ hsTCRbeta kit following the manufacturer's protocol. An Illumina MiSeq instrument was used to sequence the TCRbeta libraries. Per the authors' processing: Removing out-of-frame sequences left a few million distinct TCRbeta sequences, an average of around 62,000 per individual. Each individual was scored using the number of approximately 160 previously reported CMV-associated TCRbeta sequences that the individual carried and the total number of productive distinct TCRbeta sequences. A beta-binomial model was reimplemented in Python, and random forests from scikit-learn, run with default parameters, were trained on data from the US cohort. Classifier performance on the Belgian cohort was summarized as median AUC with percentile confidence intervals over 10,000 bootstrap iterations. This is the immuneACCESS table as TCRdb keeps it, with only in-frame sequences that have V and J called. A part of the clones is gone; compared with another copy, unresolved V genes explain less than half, and the rest is unexplained. Clone size and the V and J calls come from that table; the DNA yielded D and trimming. The sample includes approximately 46,000 clones, with roughly 80% observed a single time. The ten largest clones take up under 0.7% of the sample.

Comments on this clone: Its antigen is currently not known. No per-base quality is available; no much larger clone lies one base away.

The origin of this receptor is an adult in good health and CMV-seronegative. Sequencing was performed on memory CD4+ T cells from blood. The chain couples TRBV14 to TRBJ2-1, with 9 junctional bases fitting TRBD2. The nucleotides read TGTGAGTATCAGCGGGGGGCAGGCAATGAGCAGTTCTTC. This encodes CEYQRGAGNEQFF. Supplemented by the reference TRBV14 and TRBJ2-1 proteins around the CDR3, the complete variable domain is EAGVTQFPSHSVIEKGQTVTLRCDPISGHDNLYWYRRVMGKEIKFLLHFVKESKQDESGMPNNRFLAERTGGTYSTLKVQPAELEDSGVYFCEYQRGAGNEQFFGPGTRLTVL.